This TCR beta chain was retrieved from a study of blood T cell repertoires in COVID-19. For the study at large: Sources were T cells, B-cell-depleted T cells, or PBMCs; the material itself was cDNA or gDNA.

The V and J ends lost 4 bases and 2 bases, in that order; junction bases with no gene match: 4. Germline V gives CDR1 SGHTA, CDR2 FQGNSA. The CDR3 extends over 15 amino acids. Authors' data handling: Amplification of reference gene primers provided the estimated nucleated cell counts. The repertoire was sequenced with immunoSEQ multiplex PCR; TCRdb's copy has only in-frame clones and lacks some. Clonal size and the V and J genes are those of that table, whereas D and trimming came from the DNA. The table has 65,000 to 80,000 clones, around 80% seen once. This TCR was sampled from a human donor in a cohort sampled during active COVID-19. The rearrangement links TRBV7-2 to TRBJ2-1, with 8 bases fitting TRBD2. The source material was peripheral blood. The CDR3 sequence: CASSSERGPYNEQFF. The CDR3 nucleotides read TGTGCCAGCAGCTCTGAGCGGGGGCCCTACAATGAGCAGTTCTTC.